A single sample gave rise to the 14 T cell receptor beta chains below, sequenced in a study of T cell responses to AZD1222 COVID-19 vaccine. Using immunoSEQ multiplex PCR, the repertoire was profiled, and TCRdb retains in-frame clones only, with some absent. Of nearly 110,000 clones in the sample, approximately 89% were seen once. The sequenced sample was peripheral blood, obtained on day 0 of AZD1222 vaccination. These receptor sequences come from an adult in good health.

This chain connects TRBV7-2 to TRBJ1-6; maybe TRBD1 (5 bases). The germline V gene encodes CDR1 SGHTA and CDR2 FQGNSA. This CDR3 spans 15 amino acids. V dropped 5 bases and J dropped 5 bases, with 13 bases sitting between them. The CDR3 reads CASSPTGGDNSPLHF. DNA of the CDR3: TGTGCCAGCAGCCCAACGGGGGGAGATAATTCACCCCTCCACTTT.

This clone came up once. CDR3 protein: CASSQEGEKLFF. The CDR3 DNA reads as TGTGCCAGCAGCCAAGAAGGCGAAAAACTGTTTTTT. V usage is TRBV3-1 (or the pseudogene TRBV3-2) and J usage is TRBJ1-4; D is ambiguous. With 0 bases removed from V and 8 bases from J, the gap between germline ends came to 4 bases. CDR3 length: 12 amino acids. Germline assignment: CDR1 LGHDT and CDR2 YNNKEL (reference sequence).

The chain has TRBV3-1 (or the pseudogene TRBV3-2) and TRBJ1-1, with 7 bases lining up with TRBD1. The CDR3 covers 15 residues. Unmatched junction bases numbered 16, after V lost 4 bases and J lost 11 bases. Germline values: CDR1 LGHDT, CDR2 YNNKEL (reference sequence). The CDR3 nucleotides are TGTGCCAGCAGCCCAGGGGGGCCCGGTGGTGGCTCGGCTTTCTTT. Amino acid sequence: CASSPGGPGGGSAFF.

The CDR3: CASSDRGGSDTQYF. The CDR3 DNA reads TGTGCCAGCAGTGACAGGGGGGGGTCAGATACGCAGTATTTT. The chain employs TRBV6-4 and TRBJ2-3; D may be TRBD2 (7 bases). The CDR3 is made up of 14 amino acids. The germline V gene encodes CDR1 MRHNA and CDR2 SNTAGT. V was trimmed by 2 bases and J by 4 bases, leaving 10 bases between them.

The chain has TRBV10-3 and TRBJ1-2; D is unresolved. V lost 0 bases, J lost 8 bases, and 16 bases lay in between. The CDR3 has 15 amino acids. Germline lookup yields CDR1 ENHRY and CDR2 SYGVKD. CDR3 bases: TGTGCCATCAGTGAGTCGGTGTGGGATGGAGAGGGCTACACCTTC. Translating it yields CAISESVWDGEGYTF.

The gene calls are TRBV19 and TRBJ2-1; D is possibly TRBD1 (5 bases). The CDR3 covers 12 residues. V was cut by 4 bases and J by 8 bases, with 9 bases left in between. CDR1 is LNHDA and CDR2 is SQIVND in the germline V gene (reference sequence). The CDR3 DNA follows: TGTGCCAGTAGTACCACAGGAGATGAGCAGTTCTTC. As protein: CASSTTGDEQFF.

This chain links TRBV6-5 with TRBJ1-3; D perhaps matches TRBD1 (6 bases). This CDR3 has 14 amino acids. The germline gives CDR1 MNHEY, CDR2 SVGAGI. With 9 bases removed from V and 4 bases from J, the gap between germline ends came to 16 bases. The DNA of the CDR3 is TGTGCCAGTTTAGGGGGGCTAAAGGGAAACACCATATATTTT. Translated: CASLGGLKGNTIYF.

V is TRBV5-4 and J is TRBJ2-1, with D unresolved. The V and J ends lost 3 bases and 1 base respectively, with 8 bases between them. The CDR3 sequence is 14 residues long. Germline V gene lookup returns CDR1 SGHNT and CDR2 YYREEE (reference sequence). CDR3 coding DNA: TGTGCCAGCAGCTCCGGTAGGTCCTACAATGAGCAGTTCTTC. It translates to CASSSGRSYNEQFF.

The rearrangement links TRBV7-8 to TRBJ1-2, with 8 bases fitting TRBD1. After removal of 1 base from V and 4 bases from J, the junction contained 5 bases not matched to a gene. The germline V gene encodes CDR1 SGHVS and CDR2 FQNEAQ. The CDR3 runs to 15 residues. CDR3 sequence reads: CASSLGQGLPYGYTF. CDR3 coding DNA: TGTGCCAGCAGCTTAGGACAGGGGCTTCCCTATGGCTACACCTTC.

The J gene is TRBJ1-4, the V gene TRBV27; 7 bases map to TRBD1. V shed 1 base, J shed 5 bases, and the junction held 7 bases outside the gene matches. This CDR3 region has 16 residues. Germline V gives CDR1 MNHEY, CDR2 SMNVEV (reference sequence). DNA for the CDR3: TGTGCCAGCAGTTTATTGTACGGGACAGACAATGAAAAACTGTTTTTT. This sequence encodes CASSLLYGTDNEKLFF.

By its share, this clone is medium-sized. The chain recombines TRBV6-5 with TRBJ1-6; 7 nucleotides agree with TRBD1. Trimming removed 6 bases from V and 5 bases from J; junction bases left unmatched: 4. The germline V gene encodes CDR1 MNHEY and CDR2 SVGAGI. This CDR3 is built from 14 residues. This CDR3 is CASSYGQDNSPLHF. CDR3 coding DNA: TGTGCCAGCAGCTACGGACAGGATAATTCACCCCTCCACTTT.

For the CDR3, the DNA is TGTGCCAGCAGCACCGCTGGGGGGGGTACCTACGAGCAGTACTTC. This translates into CASSTAGGGTYEQYF. V and J are TRBV13 and TRBJ2-7; TRBD2 matches at 7 bases. The CDR3 runs to 15 residues. Germline V gives CDR1 PRHDT, CDR2 FYEKMQ (reference sequence). V shed 5 bases and J 2 bases; nucleotides not matched to a gene: 9.

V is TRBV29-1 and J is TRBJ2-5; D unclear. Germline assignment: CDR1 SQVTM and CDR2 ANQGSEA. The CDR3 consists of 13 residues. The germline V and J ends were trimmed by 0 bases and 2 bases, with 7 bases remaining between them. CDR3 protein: CSVEEGGQETQYF. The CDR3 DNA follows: TGCAGCGTTGAAGAAGGCGGACAAGAGACCCAGTACTTC. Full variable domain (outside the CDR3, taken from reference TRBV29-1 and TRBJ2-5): SAVISQKPSRDICQRGTSLTIQCQVDSQVTMMFWYRQQPGQSLTLIATANQGSEATYESGFVIDKFPISRPNLTFSTLTVSNMSPEDSSIYLCSVEEGGQETQYFGPGTRLLVL.

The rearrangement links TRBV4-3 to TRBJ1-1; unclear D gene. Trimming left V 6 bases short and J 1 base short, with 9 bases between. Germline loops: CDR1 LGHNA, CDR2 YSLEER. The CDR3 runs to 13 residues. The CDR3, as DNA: TGCGCCAGCAGTCGCATTACGAACACTGAAGCTTTCTTT. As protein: CASSRITNTEAFF.